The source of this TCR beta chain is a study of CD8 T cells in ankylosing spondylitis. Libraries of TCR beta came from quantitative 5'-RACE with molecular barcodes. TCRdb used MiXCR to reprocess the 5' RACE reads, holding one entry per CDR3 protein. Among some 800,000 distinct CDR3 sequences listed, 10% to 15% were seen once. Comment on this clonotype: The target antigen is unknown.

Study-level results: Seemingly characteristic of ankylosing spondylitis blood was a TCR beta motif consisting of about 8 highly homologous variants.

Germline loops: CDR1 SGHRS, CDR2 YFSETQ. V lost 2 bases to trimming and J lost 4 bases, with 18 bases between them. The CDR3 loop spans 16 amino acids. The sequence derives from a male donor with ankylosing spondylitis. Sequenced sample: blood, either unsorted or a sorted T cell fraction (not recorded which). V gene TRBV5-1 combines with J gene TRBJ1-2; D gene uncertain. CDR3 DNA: TGCGCCAGCAGCTTATCGGCTCTGGCGGAGGGCTATGGCTACACCTTC. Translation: CASSLSALAEGYGYTF.